These 28 T cell receptor beta chains were sequenced from one sample in a study of CD8+ T cells in alopecia areata. cDNA serving as the sequencing template came from extracted, reverse transcribed RNA. Sequencing was performed with immunoSEQ multiplex PCR; in TCRdb, only in-frame clones are kept and a portion is missing. The sample lists 110,000 to 150,000 clones; about two thirds were seen once. Sequences were obtained from CD8+ T cells sorted from blood. The origin of the receptors is a human donor in good health.

The rearrangement links TRBV6-5 to TRBJ2-2; 8 bases are shared with TRBD1. The V gene end was trimmed by 10 bases and the J gene end by 5 bases; junction bases not matched to a gene: 6. Germline lookup yields CDR1 MNHEY and CDR2 SVGAGI. The CDR3 extends over 13 amino acids. As DNA, the CDR3 is TGTGCCAACAGGGGGTTTTTGACCGGGGAGCTGTTTTTT. It is translated as CANRGFLTGELFF.

This clone was recorded once. This chain links TRBV30 with TRBJ2-7; D perhaps matches TRBD1 (6 bases). Germline V gives CDR1 GTSNPN, CDR2 SVGIG (reference sequence). Trimming stripped 2 bases from V and 3 bases from J, with 14 bases between. The CDR3 runs 14 residues. The CDR3 DNA reads TGTGCCTGGAGTTTCCGAACAGGGAACTACGAGCAGTACTTC. The encoded protein is CAWSFRTGNYEQYF.

This clone was found a few times. The V and J genes are TRBV10-3 and TRBJ2-7; possibly TRBD2 for D (5 bases). The ends were cut back, 2 bases at V and 3 bases at J, with 14 bases in the middle. Germline V CDR1 and CDR2: ENHRY, SYGVKD. The CDR3 runs to 15 residues. The chain's CDR3 is CAISEETTFFYEQYF. CDR3 nucleotide sequence: TGTGCCATCAGTGAGGAGACTACCTTTTTCTACGAGCAGTACTTC.

V gene TRBV27 combines with J gene TRBJ1-2; D is undetermined. This CDR3 has 13 residues. Germline V lookup: CDR1 MNHEY, CDR2 SMNVEV (reference sequence). Between the trimmed V and J ends, which lost 2 bases and 4 bases, there was a span of 8 bases. CDR3 loop: CASSLKGGYGYTF. CDR3 DNA sequence: TGTGCCAGCAGTTTAAAGGGTGGCTATGGCTACACCTTC.

The V call is TRBV6-5, the J call TRBJ2-1; D is ambiguous. CDR1 MNHEY and CDR2 SVGAGI come from the germline V gene. V was clipped by 7 bases and J by 9 bases, with 16 bases between them. The CDR3 covers 13 residues. The CDR3 DNA reads as TGTGCCAGCACCTTAGCTAGTTCTGCTGAGCAGTTCTTC. As protein: CASTLASSAEQFF.

This clone appeared a few times. J is TRBJ2-2 and V is TRBV29-1; TRBD1 aligns across 7 bases. Germline V lookup: CDR1 SQVTM, CDR2 ANQGSEA. This CDR3 region has 13 residues. Trimming removed 1 base from V and 6 bases from J; junction bases left unmatched: 2. CDR3 nucleotides: TGCAGCGTTGAAGTGACAGGGCCCGGGGAGCTGTTTTTT. Its protein is CSVEVTGPGELFF.

The rearrangement links TRBV14 to TRBJ2-1; 9 nucleotides agree with TRBD2. V shed 0 bases, J shed 7 bases, and the junction held 7 bases outside the gene matches. Germline values: CDR1 SGHDN, CDR2 FVKESK. This CDR3 spans 16 amino acids. The CDR3 protein is CASSQDGGLAYNEQFF. The CDR3 coding sequence is TGTGCCAGCAGCCAAGATGGTGGACTAGCGTATAATGAGCAGTTCTTC.

The chain carries TRBV11-2 and TRBJ2-7, with D uncertain. Germline-derived CDR1 and CDR2 are SGHAT and FQNNGV. Trimming stripped 4 bases from V and 6 bases from J, with 4 bases between. The CDR3 is made up of 10 amino acids. The CDR3: CASSSPEQYF. The DNA for the CDR3 is TGTGCCAGCAGCTCCCCCGAGCAGTACTTC.

The chain combines TRBV9 with TRBJ2-3; 14 bases agree with TRBD2. The germline V gene has CDR1 SGDLS and CDR2 YYNGEE. The ends lost 4 bases at V and 4 bases at J; junction bases unmatched: 5. CDR3 length: 16 amino acids. The CDR3 loop reads CASSPGLAGGADTQYF. In nucleotides, the CDR3 is TGTGCCAGCAGCCCCGGACTAGCGGGAGGAGCAGATACGCAGTATTTT.

In its sample, this clone was seen a few times. The chain couples TRBV9 to TRBJ2-2; D unresolved. This CDR3 is built from 13 residues. V was clipped by 1 base and J by 3 bases, with 4 bases between them. Germline-derived CDR1 and CDR2 are SGDLS and YYNGEE. The CDR3 is CASSVRYTGELFF. For the CDR3, the DNA is TGTGCCAGCAGCGTAAGGTACACCGGGGAGCTGTTTTTT.

The CDR3: CASSLASGVNEQFF. DNA of the CDR3: TGCGCCAGCAGCTTGGCTAGCGGGGTCAATGAGCAGTTCTTC. The chain joins TRBV5-1 to TRBJ2-1, with 9 bases lining up with TRBD2. Germline CDR1 is SGHRS and CDR2 is YFSETQ. V lost 0 bases and J lost 6; bases outside the gene matches: 1. CDR3 length: 14 amino acids.

Worth noting for this clone: This sample also contains other DNA sequences that code for the same CDR3. This chain uses TRBV29-1 with TRBJ2-7; D is unresolved. In germline, CDR1 is SQVTM, CDR2 ANQGSEA. Trimming shortened V by 1 base and J by 0 bases, and 7 bases separated the two germline ends. CDR3 size: 13 residues. CDR3 region: CSVEGQDSYEQYF. The CDR3, as DNA: TGCAGCGTTGAAGGGCAGGACTCCTACGAGCAGTACTTC.

The chain joins TRBV4-1 to TRBJ2-5, with D possibly TRBD1 on 6 matching bases. The germline CDR1 and CDR2 sequences are MGHRA and YSYEKL. V dropped 5 bases and J dropped 5 bases, with 15 bases sitting between them. The CDR3 is made up of 14 amino acids. The CDR3 region is CASSFGTTVETQYF. The CDR3 DNA reads TGCGCCAGCAGCTTTGGGACAACGGTGGAGACCCAGTACTTC.

The chain is built from TRBV29-1 and TRBJ2-7; TRBD1 agrees at 8 bases. The J segment lost 3 bases and the V segment lost 1 base, leaving 8 bases of the junction unmatched. CDR1 and CDR2 (germline): SQVTM, ANQGSEA. The CDR3 spans 15 residues. The CDR3 DNA follows: TGCAGCGTTGAAGGGACAGGGAGCTCGGACTACGAGCAGTACTTC. Its translation is CSVEGTGSSDYEQYF.

The J gene is TRBJ2-5, the V gene TRBV7-9; 14 positions match TRBD2. J was trimmed by 4 bases and V by 4 bases; bases with no gene match: 5. The CDR3 contains 16 residues. Germline lookup yields CDR1 SEHNR and CDR2 FQNEAQ (reference sequence). CDR3 sequence reads: CASSSRLAGGGETQYF. The CDR3 DNA reads TGTGCCAGCAGCTCCCGACTAGCGGGAGGGGGAGAGACCCAGTACTTC.

This chain links TRBV5-1 with TRBJ2-2; possibly TRBD2 for D (6 bases). Between the trimmed V and J ends, which lost 4 bases and 5 bases, there was a span of 27 bases. CDR1 is SGHRS, CDR2 YFSETQ, per germline. The CDR3 has 19 residues. DNA of the CDR3: TGCGCCAGCAGCCCTGGTTGGGGCGGGACTCCTACTTATACCGGGGAGCTGTTTTTT. This translates into CASSPGWGGTPTYTGELFF.

The chain recombines TRBV7-9 with TRBJ2-3; 14 bases are shared with TRBD2. V was pared by 3 bases and J by 3 bases, with 5 bases of the junction left unmatched. CDR3 length: 17 amino acids. The V gene's germline CDR1 is SEHNR and CDR2 FQNEAQ (reference sequence). The CDR3 DNA reads TGTGCCAGCAGCTTCGGGACTAGCGGGAGTGTGACAGATACGCAGTATTTT. Its translation is CASSFGTSGSVTDTQYF.

The rearrangement uses TRBV30 and TRBJ2-7, with D unresolved. The CDR3 sequence is 13 residues long. V lost 2 bases, J lost 0 bases, and 8 bases lay in between. Germline V gene data show CDR1 as GTSNPN and CDR2 as SVGIG (reference sequence). CDR3: CAWSYGGSYEQYF. CDR3 coding DNA: TGTGCCTGGAGTTATGGCGGCTCCTACGAGCAGTACTTC.

V usage is TRBV29-1 and J usage is TRBJ2-5, with D possibly TRBD2 on 5 matching bases. The end of the DNA fits TRBJ2-7 better, so the J call may be wrong. CDR1 and CDR2 from the germline V gene are SQVTM and ANQGSEA. The CDR3 sequence is 14 residues long. The CDR3 DNA follows: TGCAGCGTGTTGGTGGACTTCCTAGCCCACGAGCAGTACTTC. This sequence encodes CSVLVDFLAHEQYF.

This clone appeared a few times. The rearrangement uses TRBV7-9 and TRBJ2-2; no reliable D call. Trimming removed 4 bases at V and 6 bases at J, with 9 bases between. Germline V gene sequence: CDR1 SEHNR, CDR2 FQNEAQ (reference sequence). The CDR3 has 13 amino acids. CDR3: CASSYRASGELFF. CDR3 in DNA: TGTGCCAGCAGCTATAGAGCGTCCGGGGAGCTGTTTTTT.

V is TRBV29-1 and J is TRBJ2-5; unclear D gene. Trimming removed 7 bases from V and 5 bases from J, with 11 bases in between. This CDR3 region has 11 residues. CDR1 is SQVTM, CDR2 ANQGSEA, per germline. The CDR3 DNA follows: TGCAGCGGGGAAGGTCTGGAGACCCAGTACTTC. The encoded protein is CSGEGLETQYF.

This clone was counted between two and nine times. The V call is TRBV29-1, the J call TRBJ2-1, with D possibly matching TRBD2 (5 bases). Per the germline V gene, CDR1 is SQVTM and CDR2 is ANQGSEA. Trimming left V 5 bases short and J 5 bases short, with 16 bases between. CDR3 length equals 14 residues. CDR3 in amino acids: CSVMPVGLNNEQFF. The DNA of the CDR3 is TGCAGCGTTATGCCAGTCGGACTTAACAATGAGCAGTTCTTC.

This chain links TRBV27 with TRBJ2-5; D is uncertain. The V end lost 6 bases, the J end lost 0 bases, and 5 bases lay between the germline ends. This CDR3 comprises 12 residues. The V gene's germline CDR1 is MNHEY and CDR2 SMNVEV (reference sequence). CDR3 DNA: TGTGCCAGCAGGGGGAACCAAGAGACCCAGTACTTC. Translation: CASRGNQETQYF.

The rearrangement joins TRBV7-9 to TRBJ2-7; D is ambiguous. The germline CDR1 and CDR2 sequences are SEHNR and FQNEAQ (reference sequence). V was cut by 6 bases and J by 4 bases, with 10 bases left in between. The CDR3 covers 12 residues. The CDR3 nucleotides read TGTGCCAGCAGTTTTACAGAGTACGAGCAGTACTTC. Translation gives CASSFTEYEQYF.

The J gene is TRBJ2-7, the V gene TRBV5-6, with D possibly being TRBD1 or TRBD2 (5 bases each). From germline, CDR1 is SGHDT and CDR2 YYEEEE. V shed 2 bases and J shed 4 bases, with 13 bases lying between them. The CDR3 covers 14 residues. CDR3 bases: TGTGCCAGCAGCTTCGGCACGGGACCGTACGAGCAGTACTTC. Translation: CASSFGTGPYEQYF.

The rearrangement joins TRBV6-5 to TRBJ1-2; D not certain. V lost 6 bases, J lost 8 bases, and 7 bases lay in between. The CDR3 runs 10 residues. Germline-derived CDR1 and CDR2 are MNHEY and SVGAGI. CDR3 nucleotide sequence: TGTGCCAGCAGGGGGAACGGCTACACCTTC. Its translation is CASRGNGYTF.

This clone came up a few times. The CDR3 reads CASSANYGYTF. DNA for the CDR3: TGTGCCAGCAGTGCTAACTATGGCTACACCTTC. The rearrangement uses TRBV2 and TRBJ1-2; D is undetermined. This CDR3 region has 11 residues. Germline values: CDR1 SNHLY, CDR2 FYNNEI. The ends were cut back, 4 bases at V and 0 bases at J, with 0 bases in the middle. Full variable domain (rest looked up from reference TRBV2 and TRBJ1-2): EPEVTQTPSHQVTQMGQEVILRCVPISNHLYFYWYRQILGQKVEFLVSFYNNEISEKSEIFDDQFSVERPDGSNFTLKIRSTKLEDSAMYFCASSANYGYTFGSGTRLTVV.

The V call is TRBV6-5, the J call TRBJ1-1, with TRBD1 as a possible D gene (5 bases). This CDR3 is 13 amino acids long. The V gene lost 3 bases and the J gene lost 4 bases, with 9 bases spanning the gap. Germline-derived CDR1 and CDR2 are MNHEY and SVGAGI. The CDR3 sequence: CASSYTTVTEAFF. CDR3 DNA: TGTGCCAGCAGTTATACGACAGTCACTGAAGCTTTCTTT.